These 6 T cell receptor beta chains originate from one sample sequenced in a study of T cells after yellow fever vaccination. In TCRdb, the 5' RACE reads were re-called with MiXCR into one record per CDR3 protein. The sample has some 670,000 distinct CDR3 sequences; roughly an eighth are singletons. The sample in question was PBMCs, obtained on the day of the yellow fever booster vaccination. The receptors derive from a man aged 30-40 years who received the YFV17D yellow fever vaccine.

This clonotype was observed a handful of times. This chain links TRBV27 with TRBJ2-1; unclear D gene. CDR3 length equals 14 residues. Trimming stripped 6 bases from V and 4 bases from J, with 13 bases between. Germline loops: CDR1 MNHEY, CDR2 SMNVEV (reference sequence). The CDR3 loop is CASSRPALYNEQFF. In DNA form, the CDR3 reads TGTGCCAGCAGCCGCCCAGCTTTGTACAATGAGCAGTTCTTC.

This sequence joins TRBV5-5 and TRBJ1-4; D is unresolved. The CDR3 runs to 15 residues. V was pared by 0 bases and J by 5 bases, with 11 bases between. Looked up from germline, CDR1 is SGHKS and CDR2 is YYEKEE (reference sequence). CDR3 in amino acids: CASSLGHSINEKLFF. For the CDR3, the DNA is TGTGCCAGCAGCTTGGGACACAGCATAAATGAAAAACTGTTTTTT.

This clonotype was seen a single time. V and J are TRBV11-1 and TRBJ2-5; no clear D. Per the germline V gene, CDR1 is SGHAT and CDR2 is FQDESV (reference sequence). This CDR3 has 13 residues. The V end was cut by 7 bases, the J end by 3 bases, with 12 bases between. CDR3 nucleotide sequence: TGTGCCAGCACCAAAGTAGGAGAAGAGACCCAGTACTTC. Its translation is CASTKVGEETQYF.

The V call is TRBV12-3 or TRBV12-4, the J call TRBJ2-2; TRBD2 is a possible D gene (7 bases). This CDR3 region has 15 residues. V was shortened by 4 bases and J by 4 bases, with 13 bases between the two germline ends. CDR3 DNA sequence: TGTGCCAGCAGTTCACGGGGGGCGCCCACCGGGGAGCTGTTTTTT. It yields the protein CASSSRGAPTGELFF.

The rearrangement links TRBV15 to TRBJ2-3; no definite D call. CDR3 length equals 15 residues. The V gene lost 1 base and the J gene lost 2 bases, with 10 bases spanning the gap. CDR1 is LNHNV, CDR2 YYDKDF, per germline (reference sequence). CDR3: CATSRVGLATDTQYF. In DNA, the CDR3 is TGTGCCACCAGCAGAGTAGGGCTTGCCACAGATACGCAGTATTTT.

This clonotype was seen only a few times. This chain connects TRBV20-1 to TRBJ2-4; D is ambiguous. Looked up from germline, CDR1 is DFQATT and CDR2 is SNEGSKA (reference sequence). The CDR3 runs to 15 residues. V lost 5 bases to trimming and J lost 0 bases, with 14 bases between them. The CDR3 loop is CSADKPGLAKNIQYF. DNA of the CDR3: TGCAGTGCTGATAAACCCGGGCTAGCCAAAAACATTCAGTACTTC.